A single sample is the source of the 22 T cell receptor beta chains below, sequenced in a study of neurological immune-mediated disorders. One entry per CDR3 protein results from TCRdb running MiXCR on the 5' RACE reads. The repertoire holds over 60,000 distinct CDR3 sequences, with 4% to 6% as singletons. The source material was PBMCs. The receptors derive from a woman aged 25-40 years with multiple sclerosis.

This clonotype was seen repeatedly, ten times or more. This chain uses TRBV5-1 with TRBJ2-5; perhaps TRBD2 as D (6 bases). The germline gives CDR1 SGHRS, CDR2 YFSETQ. The CDR3 covers 14 residues. The V end was cut by 4 bases, the J end by 4 bases, with 14 bases between. The CDR3 sequence is CASSLSRGGETQYF. The DNA for the CDR3 is TGCGCCAGCAGCCTTTCTAGGGGAGGAGAGACCCAGTACTTC.

This clonotype was detected many times. V gene TRBV5-1 combines with J gene TRBJ2-2, with D perhaps matching TRBD1 (6 bases). Germline CDR1 SGHRS, CDR2 YFSETQ. Trimming cost V 4 bases and J 5 bases, with 15 bases left between them. The CDR3 sequence is 15 residues long. As DNA, the CDR3 is TGCGCCAGCAGCGCACTGTTACAGGGTACCGGGGAGCTGTTTTTT. It translates to CASSALLQGTGELFF.

This clonotype showed up just a few times. This chain uses TRBV29-1 with TRBJ1-2, with a weak D call TRBD1 (5 bases). Trimming shortened V by 7 bases and J by 5 bases, and 20 bases separated the two germline ends. The CDR3 runs 14 residues. CDR1 is SQVTM, CDR2 ANQGSEA, per germline. For the CDR3, the DNA is TGCAGCGCCCTCCTGGTCGGGGCTGGGTATGGCTACACCTTC. It specifies CSALLVGAGYGYTF.

The sample holds many counts of this clonotype. The chain uses TRBV28 and TRBJ1-5, with D hard to call. CDR3 length: 15 residues. Looked up from germline, CDR1 is MDHEN and CDR2 is SYDVKM. Between the trimmed V and J ends, which lost 4 bases and 0 bases, there was a span of 10 bases. The CDR3 reads CASSWGGYSNQPQHF. The DNA for the CDR3 is TGTGCCAGCAGTTGGGGTGGGTATAGCAATCAGCCCCAGCATTTT.

The CDR3 loop is CAIRTSGGPSSGELFF. The CDR3 region has the DNA TGTGCCATCCGGACTAGCGGGGGGCCATCCTCCGGGGAGCTGTTTTTT. The chain combines TRBV10-3 with TRBJ2-2; TRBD2 matches 14 bases. The CDR3 extends over 16 amino acids. After removal of 8 bases from V and 6 bases from J, the junction contained 8 bases not matched to a gene. Germline loops: CDR1 ENHRY, CDR2 SYGVKD.

The V call is TRBV7-6, the J call TRBJ1-4, with D possibly TRBD1 on 5 matching bases. V gave up 4 bases and J gave up 15 bases, with 21 bases separating them. This CDR3 contains 14 residues. The germline CDR1 and CDR2 sequences are SGHVS and FNYEAQ. In nucleotides, the CDR3 is TGTGCCAGCAGCTACGGGGACCTTGGGGAGCAGGTGTTTTTT. This translates into CASSYGDLGEQVFF.

This clonotype appeared a few times. The chain links TRBV7-8 to TRBJ2-3, with TRBD1 as a possible D gene (6 bases). The germline CDR1 and CDR2 sequences are SGHVS and FQNEAQ. The CDR3 loop spans 15 amino acids. Between the trimmed V and J ends, which lost 6 bases and 2 bases, there was a span of 15 bases. Written as DNA, the CDR3 is TGTGCCAGCAGGGAAGACAGGATTAACACAGATACGCAGTATTTT. Protein: CASREDRINTDTQYF.

This clonotype was counted only a few times. The CDR3 coding sequence is TGCGCCAGCAGCTCGGGAAAGGGGGCTCGGGGCTACACCTTC. Its translation is CASSSGKGARGYTF. The rearrangement links TRBV5-1 to TRBJ1-2; 7 bases fit TRBD1. The CDR3 loop spans 14 amino acids. After removal of 3 bases from V and 8 bases from J, the junction contained 10 bases not matched to a gene. Germline V gene data show CDR1 as SGHRS and CDR2 as YFSETQ. Using reference TRBV5-1 and TRBJ1-2 for the parts outside the CDR3, the full variable domain is KAGVTQTPRYLIKTRGQQVTLSCSPISGHRSVSWYQQTPGQGLQFLFEYFSETQRNKGNFPGRFSGRQFSNSRSEMNVSTLELGDSALYLCASSSGKGARGYTFGSGTRLTVV.

Many counts were recorded for this clonotype. The V and J genes are TRBV7-2 and TRBJ1-5; D gene unclear. The length of the CDR3 is 14 residues. V shed 1 base and J shed 6 bases, with 10 bases lying between them. CDR1 SGHTA and CDR2 FQGNSA come from the germline V gene. The CDR3 spells CASSLEFEGQPQHF. The CDR3 nucleotides read TGTGCCAGCAGCTTAGAATTCGAAGGTCAGCCCCAGCATTTT.

This clonotype was counted ten times or more. V is TRBV20-1 and J is TRBJ1-2; tentative D call: TRBD1 (6 bases). From germline, CDR1 is DFQATT and CDR2 SNEGSKA (reference sequence). The CDR3 extends over 13 amino acids. Deletions cut 6 bases from V and 2 bases from J, with 13 bases between. The chain's CDR3 is CSAPDRKNYGYTF. In nucleotides, the CDR3 is TGCAGTGCCCCGGACAGAAAAAACTATGGCTACACCTTC.

This clonotype showed up many times. This chain connects TRBV12-3 or TRBV12-4 to TRBJ2-1, with 12 nucleotides matching TRBD1. The CDR3 sequence is 15 residues long. V dropped 7 bases and J dropped 8; count of bases not matched to a gene: 9. The chain's CDR3 is CASIPGTGGLDEQFF. The DNA of the CDR3 is TGTGCCAGCATCCCCGGGACAGGGGGCCTTGATGAGCAGTTCTTC.

At least ten counts were recorded for this clonotype. The chain is built from TRBV7-9 and TRBJ2-7; unclear D gene. The germline V gene encodes CDR1 SEHNR and CDR2 FQNEAQ (reference sequence). The V end was cut by 5 bases, the J end by 1 base, with 12 bases between. The CDR3 is 14 residues long. CDR3 sequence reads: CASSHWSSSYEQYF. For the CDR3, the DNA is TGTGCCAGCAGCCATTGGTCCTCTTCCTACGAGCAGTACTTC.

This clonotype was detected many times. This chain connects TRBV12-3 or TRBV12-4 to TRBJ1-6, with no clear D. V lost 2 bases and J lost 7, with 9 bases in between. The CDR3 length is 14 residues. The CDR3 nucleotides read TGTGCCAGCAGTTTAAGTGGCCGAAATTCACCCCTCCACTTT. Amino acids: CASSLSGRNSPLHF.

This clonotype was observed many times. This chain uses TRBV24-1 with TRBJ2-5; D possibly corresponds to TRBD1 (6 bases). Germline CDR1 is KGHDR and CDR2 is SFDVKD. This CDR3 has 12 amino acids. Trimming took off 2 bases at V and 9 bases at J, with 9 bases between the two ends. The CDR3 spells CATSDSAGAQYF. The CDR3 bases are TGTGCCACCAGTGATTCAGCAGGGGCCCAGTACTTC.

In its sample, this clonotype was seen a few times. This sequence joins TRBV7-2 and TRBJ2-1; 14 bases are shared with TRBD2. The germline gives CDR1 SGHTA, CDR2 FQGNSA. CDR3 length equals 16 residues. After removal of 1 base from V and 4 bases from J, the junction contained 0 bases not matched to a gene. The CDR3 protein is CASSLGTSGGYNEQFF. In DNA, the CDR3 is TGTGCCAGCAGCTTAGGGACTAGCGGGGGGTACAATGAGCAGTTCTTC.

This clonotype was seen a handful of times. One junction end disagrees with the germline gene, perhaps due to a read error. The rearrangement uses TRBV6-2 or TRBV6-3 and TRBJ1-5; D gene uncertain. This CDR3 is built from 15 residues. Per the germline V gene, CDR1 is MNHEY and CDR2 is SVGEGT. The CDR3: CASSYQPGIGQPQNF. CDR3 DNA: TGTGCCAGCAGTTACCAACCCGGGATAGGTCAGCCCCAGAATTTT.

This clonotype was seen ten or more times. The rearrangement joins TRBV6-6 to TRBJ2-3; TRBD2 agrees at 13 bases. CDR3 length: 17 residues. The germline V gene encodes CDR1 MNHNY and CDR2 SVGAGI (reference sequence). V was clipped by 5 bases and J by 2 bases; unmatched bases: 7. The CDR3 is CASSRRTSGGLTDTQYF. CDR3 DNA sequence: TGTGCCAGCAGTCGACGGACTAGCGGGGGCCTCACAGATACGCAGTATTTT.

At least ten counts were recorded for this clonotype. V and J are TRBV5-1 and TRBJ1-2; 10 bases are shared with TRBD1. The CDR3 has 14 amino acids. Germline V gene data show CDR1 as SGHRS and CDR2 as YFSETQ. Unmatched junction bases numbered 8, after V lost 4 bases and J lost 8 bases. DNA for the CDR3: TGCGCCAGCAGCATTGGGACAGGGGTTAAGGGCTACACCTTC. Protein product: CASSIGTGVKGYTF.

This clonotype was picked up a small number of times. J is TRBJ2-5 and V is TRBV15; D is perhaps TRBD1 or TRBD2 (6 bases each). V lost 0 bases and J 5 bases, leaving 19 bases between the germline ends. Germline CDR1 reads LNHNV; CDR2 reads YYDKDF (reference sequence). The CDR3 is 17 amino acids. CDR3 region: CATSRDNLRGPGETQYF. In DNA, the CDR3 is TGTGCCACCAGCAGAGATAACCTCCGGGGGCCGGGGGAGACCCAGTACTTC.

Note on this clonotype: A single base separates this from a much larger clone, so it may be a read error. The CDR3 sequence: CASRPWGESRDTIYF. As DNA, the CDR3 is TGTGCCAGCAGACCTTGGGGTGAAAGTAGAGACACCATATATTTT. The chain recombines TRBV12-3 or TRBV12-4 with TRBJ1-3; no clear D gene. Trimming removed 6 bases at V and 8 bases at J, with 20 bases between. There are 15 residues in the CDR3.

Regarding this clonotype: Given a much more abundant clone one base away, this may be a read error. The gene calls are TRBV5-6 and TRBJ2-4; D gene uncertain. CDR3 length: 13 amino acids. Germline V gives CDR1 SGHDT, CDR2 YYEEEE. Trimming shortened V by 2 bases and J by 10 bases, and 13 bases separated the two germline ends. CDR3 in amino acids: CASSFWQSEIQYF. Here the CDR3 DNA reads TGTGCCAGCAGCTTCTGGCAGAGTGAAATTCAGTACTTC.

This clonotype has a count of ten or more. This chain links TRBV5-6 with TRBJ1-2, with D unclear. CDR3 length: 12 amino acids. The V gene lost 4 bases and the J gene lost 8 bases, with 12 bases spanning the gap. The germline V gene has CDR1 SGHDT and CDR2 YYEEEE. CDR3 DNA: TGTGCCAGCAGCACCCACTTGGGGGGCTACACCTTC. Its translation: CASSTHLGGYTF.